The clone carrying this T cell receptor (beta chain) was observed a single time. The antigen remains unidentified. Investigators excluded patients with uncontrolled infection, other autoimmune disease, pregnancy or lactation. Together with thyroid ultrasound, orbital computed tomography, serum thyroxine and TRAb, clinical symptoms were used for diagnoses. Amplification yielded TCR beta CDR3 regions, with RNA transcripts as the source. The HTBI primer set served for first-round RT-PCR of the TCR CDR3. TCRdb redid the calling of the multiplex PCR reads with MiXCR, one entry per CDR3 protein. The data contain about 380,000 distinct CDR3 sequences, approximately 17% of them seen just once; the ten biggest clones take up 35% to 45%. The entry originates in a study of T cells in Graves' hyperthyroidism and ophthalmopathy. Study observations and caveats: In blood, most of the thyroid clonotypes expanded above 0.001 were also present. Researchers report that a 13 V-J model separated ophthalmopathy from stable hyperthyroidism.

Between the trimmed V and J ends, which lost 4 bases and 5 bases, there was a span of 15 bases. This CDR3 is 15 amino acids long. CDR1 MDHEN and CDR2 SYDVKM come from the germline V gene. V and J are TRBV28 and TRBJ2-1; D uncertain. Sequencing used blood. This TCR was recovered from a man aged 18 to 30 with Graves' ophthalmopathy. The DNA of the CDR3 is TGTGCCAGCAGTTCTGTCCCTGAAAGAAACAATGAGCAGTTCTTC. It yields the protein CASSSVPERNNEQFF.